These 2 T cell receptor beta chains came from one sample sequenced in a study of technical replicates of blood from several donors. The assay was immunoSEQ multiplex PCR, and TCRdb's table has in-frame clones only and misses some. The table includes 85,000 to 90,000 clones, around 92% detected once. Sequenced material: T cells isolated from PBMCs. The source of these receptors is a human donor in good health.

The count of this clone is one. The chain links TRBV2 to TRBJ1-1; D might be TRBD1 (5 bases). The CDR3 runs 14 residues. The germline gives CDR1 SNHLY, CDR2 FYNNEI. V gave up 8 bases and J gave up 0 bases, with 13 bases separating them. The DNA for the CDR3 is TGTGCCAGCCTAAGCACCAGGGTGAACACTGAAGCTTTCTTT. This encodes CASLSTRVNTEAFF.

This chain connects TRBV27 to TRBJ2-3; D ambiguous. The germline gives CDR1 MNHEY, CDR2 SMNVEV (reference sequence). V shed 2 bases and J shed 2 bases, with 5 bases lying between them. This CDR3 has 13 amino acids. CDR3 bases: TGTGCCAGCAGTTTACCCTACACAGATACGCAGTATTTT. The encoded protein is CASSLPYTDTQYF.